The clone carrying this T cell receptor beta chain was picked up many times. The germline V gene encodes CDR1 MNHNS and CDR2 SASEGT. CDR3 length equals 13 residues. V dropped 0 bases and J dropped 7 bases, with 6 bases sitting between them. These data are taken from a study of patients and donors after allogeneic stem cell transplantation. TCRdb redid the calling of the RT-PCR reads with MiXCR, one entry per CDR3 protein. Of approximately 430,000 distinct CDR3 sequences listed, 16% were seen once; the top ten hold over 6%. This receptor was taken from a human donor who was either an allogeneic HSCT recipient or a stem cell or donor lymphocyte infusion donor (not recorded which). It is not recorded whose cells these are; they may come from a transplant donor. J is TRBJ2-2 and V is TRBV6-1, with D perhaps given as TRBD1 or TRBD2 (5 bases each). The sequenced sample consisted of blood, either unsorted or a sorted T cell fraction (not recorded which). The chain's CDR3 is CASSEARGGELFF. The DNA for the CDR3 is TGTGCCAGCAGTGAAGCGAGGGGCGGGGAGCTGTTTTTT.